This TCR beta chain was recorded in a study of somatic mutations in cytotoxic T cells in rheumatoid arthritis. Study details: Certain T-cell populations stained with V beta antibodies were FACS-sorted to nearly 100% purity, and V beta1+ cells were TCRB-sequenced.

The assay was immunoSEQ multiplex PCR, and TCRdb's table has in-frame clones only and misses some. This table holds around 20,000 clones, around 81% found once. Trimming removed 5 bases from V and 2 bases from J, with 18 bases in between. CDR3 size: 16 residues. Germline V gene data show CDR1 as MNHEY and CDR2 as SMNVEV (reference sequence). The investigators isolated CD4+ and CD8+ cells by positive magnetic bead selection and checked their purity by flow cytometry. This TCR came from a man aged 18 to 30 with rheumatoid arthritis. V gene TRBV27 combines with J gene TRBJ2-5, with D unclear. The sequencing input was CD8+ T cells sorted from blood. Here the CDR3 reads CASSPLSRPGQETQYF. The CDR3 DNA reads TGTGCCAGCAGTCCCCTCTCCAGGCCTGGTCAAGAGACCCAGTACTTC.